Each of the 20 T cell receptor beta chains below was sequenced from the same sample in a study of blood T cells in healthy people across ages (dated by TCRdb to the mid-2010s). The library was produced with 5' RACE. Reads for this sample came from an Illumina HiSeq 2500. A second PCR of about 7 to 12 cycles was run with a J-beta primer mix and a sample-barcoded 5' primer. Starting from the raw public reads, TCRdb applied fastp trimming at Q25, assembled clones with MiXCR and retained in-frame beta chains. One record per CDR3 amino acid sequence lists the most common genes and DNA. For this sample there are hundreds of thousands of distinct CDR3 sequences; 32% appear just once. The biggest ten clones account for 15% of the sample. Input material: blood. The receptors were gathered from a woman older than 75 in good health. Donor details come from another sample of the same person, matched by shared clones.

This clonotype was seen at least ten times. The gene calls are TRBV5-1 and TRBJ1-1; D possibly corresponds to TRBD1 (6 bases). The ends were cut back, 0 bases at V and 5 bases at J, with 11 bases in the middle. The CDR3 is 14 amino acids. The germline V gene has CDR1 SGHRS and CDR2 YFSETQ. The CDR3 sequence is CASSLGQVGTEAFF. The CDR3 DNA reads TGCGCCAGCAGCTTGGGACAGGTTGGGACTGAAGCTTTCTTT.

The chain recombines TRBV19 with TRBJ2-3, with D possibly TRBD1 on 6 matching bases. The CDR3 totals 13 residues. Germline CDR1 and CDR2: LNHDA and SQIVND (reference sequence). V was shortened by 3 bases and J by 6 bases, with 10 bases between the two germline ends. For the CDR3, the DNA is TGTGCCAGTAGTATGGACAGTGAGGATACGCAGTATTTT. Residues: CASSMDSEDTQYF.

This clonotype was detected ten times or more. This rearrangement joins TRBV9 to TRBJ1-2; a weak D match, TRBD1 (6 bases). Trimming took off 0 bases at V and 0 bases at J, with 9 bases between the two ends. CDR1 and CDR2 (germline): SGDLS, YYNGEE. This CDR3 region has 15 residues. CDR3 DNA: TGTGCCAGCAGCGTAGGGGGACAATCTAACTATGGCTACACCTTC. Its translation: CASSVGGQSNYGYTF. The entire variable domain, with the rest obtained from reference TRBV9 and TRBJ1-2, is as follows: DSGVTQTPKHLITATGQRVTLRCSPRSGDLSVYWYQQSLDQGLQFLIQYYNGEERAKGNILERFSAQQFPDLHSELNLSSLELGDSALYFCASSVGGQSNYGYTFGSGTRLTVV.

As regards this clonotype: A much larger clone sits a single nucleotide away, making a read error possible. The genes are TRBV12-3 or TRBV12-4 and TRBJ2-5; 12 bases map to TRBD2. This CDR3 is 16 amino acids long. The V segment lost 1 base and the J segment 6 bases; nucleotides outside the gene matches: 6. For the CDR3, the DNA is TGTGCCAGCAGTTTAGGGGCTAGCGGGGGGGCCCAGACCCAGTACTTC. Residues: CASSLGASGGAQTQYF.

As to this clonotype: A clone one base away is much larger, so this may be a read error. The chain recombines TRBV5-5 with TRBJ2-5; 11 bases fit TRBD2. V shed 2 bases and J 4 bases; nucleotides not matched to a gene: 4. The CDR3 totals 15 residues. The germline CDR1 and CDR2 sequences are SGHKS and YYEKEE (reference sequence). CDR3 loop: CASSFGTSGGETQYF. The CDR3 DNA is TGTGCCAGCAGCTTCGGGACTAGCGGAGGAGAGACCCAGTACTTC.

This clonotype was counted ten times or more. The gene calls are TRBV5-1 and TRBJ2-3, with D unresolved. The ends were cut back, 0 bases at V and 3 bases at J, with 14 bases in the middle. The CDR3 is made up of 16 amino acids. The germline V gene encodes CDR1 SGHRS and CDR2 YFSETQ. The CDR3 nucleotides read TGCGCCAGCAGCTTGGACTCGGCGATCGCGACAGATACGCAGTATTTT. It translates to CASSLDSAIATDTQYF.

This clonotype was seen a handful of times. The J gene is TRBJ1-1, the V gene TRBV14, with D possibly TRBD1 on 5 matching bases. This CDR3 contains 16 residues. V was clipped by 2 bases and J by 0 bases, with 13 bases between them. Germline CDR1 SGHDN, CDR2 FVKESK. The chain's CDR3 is CASSQRQGLMNTEAFF. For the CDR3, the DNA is TGTGCCAGCAGCCAAAGGCAGGGTCTTATGAACACTGAAGCTTTCTTT.

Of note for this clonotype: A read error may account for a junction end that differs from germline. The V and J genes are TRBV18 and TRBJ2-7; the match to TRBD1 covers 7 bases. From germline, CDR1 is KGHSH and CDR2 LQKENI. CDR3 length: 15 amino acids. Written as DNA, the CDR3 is TGCGCCAGCTCAGACCGGGACAGAAACTCCTACGAGCAGTACTTC. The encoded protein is CASSDRDRNSYEQYF.

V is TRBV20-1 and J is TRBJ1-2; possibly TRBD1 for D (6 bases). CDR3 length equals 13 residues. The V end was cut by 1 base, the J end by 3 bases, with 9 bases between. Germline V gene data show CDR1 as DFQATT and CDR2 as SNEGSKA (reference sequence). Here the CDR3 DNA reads TGCAGTGCTAGAGGGACAGAGGACTATGGCTACACCTTC. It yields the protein CSARGTEDYGYTF.

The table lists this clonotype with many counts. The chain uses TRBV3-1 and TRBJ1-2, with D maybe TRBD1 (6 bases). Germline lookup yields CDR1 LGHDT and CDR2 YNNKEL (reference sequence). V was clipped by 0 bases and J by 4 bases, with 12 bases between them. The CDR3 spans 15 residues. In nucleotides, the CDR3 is TGTGCCAGCAGCCAAGAGTGCGGAGGGGGCTATGGCTACACCTTC. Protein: CASSQECGGGYGYTF.

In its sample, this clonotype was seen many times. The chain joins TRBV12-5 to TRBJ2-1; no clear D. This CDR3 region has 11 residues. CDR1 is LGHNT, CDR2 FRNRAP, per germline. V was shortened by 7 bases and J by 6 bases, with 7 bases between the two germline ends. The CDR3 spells CASERINEQFF. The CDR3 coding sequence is TGTGCTAGTGAGAGGATCAATGAGCAGTTCTTC. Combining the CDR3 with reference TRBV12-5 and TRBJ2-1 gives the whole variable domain DARVTQTPRHKVTEMGQEVTMRCQPILGHNTVFWYRQTMMQGLELLAYFRNRAPLDDSGMPKDRFSAEMPDATLATLKIQPSEPRDSAVYFCASERINEQFFGPGTRLTVL.

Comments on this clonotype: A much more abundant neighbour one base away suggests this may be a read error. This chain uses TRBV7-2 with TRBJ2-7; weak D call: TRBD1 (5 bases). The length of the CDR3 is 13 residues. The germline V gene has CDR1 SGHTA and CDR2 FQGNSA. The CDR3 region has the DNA TGTGTCAGCACCCTTAATCCGACAGACGAGCAGTACTTC. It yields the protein CVSTLNPTDEQYF.

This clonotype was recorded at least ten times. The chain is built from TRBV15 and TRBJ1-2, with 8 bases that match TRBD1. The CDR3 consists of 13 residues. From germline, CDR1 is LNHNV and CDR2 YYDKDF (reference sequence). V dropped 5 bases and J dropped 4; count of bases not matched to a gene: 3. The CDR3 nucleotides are TGTGCCACCAGCTATACAGGGGGCTATGGCTACACCTTC. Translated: CATSYTGGYGYTF.

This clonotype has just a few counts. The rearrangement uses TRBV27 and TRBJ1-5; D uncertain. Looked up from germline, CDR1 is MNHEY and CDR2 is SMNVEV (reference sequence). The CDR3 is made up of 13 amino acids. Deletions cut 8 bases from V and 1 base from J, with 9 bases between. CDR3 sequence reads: CASGIESNQPQHF. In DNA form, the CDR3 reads TGTGCCAGCGGTATAGAAAGCAATCAGCCCCAGCATTTT.

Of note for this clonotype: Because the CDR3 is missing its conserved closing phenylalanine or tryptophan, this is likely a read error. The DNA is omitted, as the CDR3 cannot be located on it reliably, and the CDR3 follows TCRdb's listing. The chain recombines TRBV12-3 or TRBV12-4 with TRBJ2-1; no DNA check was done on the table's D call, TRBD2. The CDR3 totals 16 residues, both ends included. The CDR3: CASSLGSGRPTMSSSS.

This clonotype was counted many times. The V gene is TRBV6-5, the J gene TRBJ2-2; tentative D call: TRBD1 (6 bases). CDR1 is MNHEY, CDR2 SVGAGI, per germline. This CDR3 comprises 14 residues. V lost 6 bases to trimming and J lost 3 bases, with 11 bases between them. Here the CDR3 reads CASRDRPDTGELFF. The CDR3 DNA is TGTGCCAGCAGAGACAGGCCAGACACCGGGGAGCTGTTTTTT.

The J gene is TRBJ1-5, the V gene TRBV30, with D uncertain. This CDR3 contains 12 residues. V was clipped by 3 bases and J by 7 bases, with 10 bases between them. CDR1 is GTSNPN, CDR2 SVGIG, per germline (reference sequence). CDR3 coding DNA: TGTGCCTGGAGCTGGGAGGGACAGCCCCAGCATTTT. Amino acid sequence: CAWSWEGQPQHF. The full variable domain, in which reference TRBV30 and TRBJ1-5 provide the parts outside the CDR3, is SQTIHQWPATLVQPVGSPLSLECTVEGTSNPNLYWYRQAAGRGLQLLFYSVGIGQISSEVPQNLSASRPQDRQFILSSKKLLLSDSGFYLCAWSWEGQPQHFGDGTRLSIL.

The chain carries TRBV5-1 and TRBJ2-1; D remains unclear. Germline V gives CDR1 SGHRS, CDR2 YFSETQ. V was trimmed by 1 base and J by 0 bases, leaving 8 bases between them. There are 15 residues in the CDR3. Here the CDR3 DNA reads TGCGCCAGCAGCTTGAGTCAGGTCTCCTACAATGAGCAGTTCTTC. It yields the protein CASSLSQVSYNEQFF.

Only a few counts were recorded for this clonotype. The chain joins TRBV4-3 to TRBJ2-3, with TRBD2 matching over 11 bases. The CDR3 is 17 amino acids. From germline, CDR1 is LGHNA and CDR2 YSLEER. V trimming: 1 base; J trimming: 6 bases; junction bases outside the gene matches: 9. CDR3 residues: CASSQGGSSGGTDTQYF. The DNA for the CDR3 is TGCGCCAGCAGCCAAGGGGGTTCTAGCGGGGGGACGGATACGCAGTATTTT.

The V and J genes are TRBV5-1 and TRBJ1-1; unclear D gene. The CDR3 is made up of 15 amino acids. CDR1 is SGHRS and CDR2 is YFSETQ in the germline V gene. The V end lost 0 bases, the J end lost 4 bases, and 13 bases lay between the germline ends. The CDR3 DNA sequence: TGCGCCAGCAGCTTGGCCTTGGGGTGGGTCACTGAAGCTTTCTTT. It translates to CASSLALGWVTEAFF.